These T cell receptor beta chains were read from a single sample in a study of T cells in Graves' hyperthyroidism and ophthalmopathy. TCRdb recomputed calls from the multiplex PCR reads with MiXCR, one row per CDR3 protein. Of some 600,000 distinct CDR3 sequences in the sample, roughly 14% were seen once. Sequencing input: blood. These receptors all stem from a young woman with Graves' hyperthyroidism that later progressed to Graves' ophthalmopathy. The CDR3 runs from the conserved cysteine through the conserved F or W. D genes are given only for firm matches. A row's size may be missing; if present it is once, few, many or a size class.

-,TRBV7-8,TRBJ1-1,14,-,TGTGCCAGCAGCTCCCTGGTAGGTGGCACTGAAGCTTTCTTT,CASSSLVGGTEAFF
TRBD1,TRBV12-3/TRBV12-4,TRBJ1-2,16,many,TGTGCCAGCAGTTTAATGCCGACAGGGAAGGGTCTTGGCTACACCTTC,CASSLMPTGKGLGYTF
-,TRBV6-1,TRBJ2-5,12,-,TGTGCCAGCACTAGCAGCCAAGAGACCCAGTACTTC,CASTSSQETQYF
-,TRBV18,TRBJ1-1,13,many,TGTGCCAGCTCTTCTGCAGGGGTAACCGAAGCTTTCTTT,CASSSAGVTEAFF
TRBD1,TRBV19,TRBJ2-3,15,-,TGTGCCAGTAGTATAGAGGGCAGGGGGCCCGATACGCAGTATTTT,CASSIEGRGPDTQYF
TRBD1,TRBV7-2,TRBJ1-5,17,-,TGTGCCAGCAGCTTATTAAAGGACAGGGAGTTTCATCAGCCCCAGCATTTT,CASSLLKDREFHQPQHF
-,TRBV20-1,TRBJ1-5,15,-,TGCAGTGCTAGGGGTGGAGGGGTTAGCAATCAGCCCCAGCATTTT,CSARGGGVSNQPQHF
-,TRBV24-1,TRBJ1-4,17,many,TGTGCCACCAGTGTCTGGGGGACACCTACAACTAATGAAAAACTGTTTTTT,CATSVWGTPTTNEKLFF
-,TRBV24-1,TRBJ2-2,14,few,TGTGCCACCAGTGAAAGGAGGGTGTCCGGGGAGCTGTTTTTT,CATSERRVSGELFF
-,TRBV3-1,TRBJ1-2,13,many,TGTGCCAGCAGCCAAGGGGCGGCGCGGGGCTACACCTTC,CASSQGAARGYTF
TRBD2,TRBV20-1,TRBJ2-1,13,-,TGCAGTGTCCTCACCGGGACTAGCGGCGAGCAGTTCTTC,CSVLTGTSGEQFF
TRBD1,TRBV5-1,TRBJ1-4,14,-,TGCGCCAGCAAACCCGGGACAGGGGCCGAAAAACTGTTTTTT,CASKPGTGAEKLFF
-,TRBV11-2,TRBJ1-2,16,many,TGTGCCAGCAGCTCGGTTAGTGGACCTCTTACCTATGGCTACACCTTC,CASSSVSGPLTYGYTF
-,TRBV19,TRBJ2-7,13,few,TGTGCCAGTAGTATAGCAGACTCCTACGAGCAGTACTTC,CASSIADSYEQYF
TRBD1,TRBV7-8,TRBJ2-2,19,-,TGTGCCAGCAGCTCGGACAGGAGGAAGGCGGGCACGAACACCGGGGAGCTGTTTTTT,CASSSDRRKAGTNTGELFF
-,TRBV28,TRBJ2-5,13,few,TGTGCCAGCAGTGTACATTACCTGGAGACCCAGTACTTC,CASSVHYLETQYF
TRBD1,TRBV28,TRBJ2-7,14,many,TGTGCCAGCAGCCAGACAGGGCCCGGCTACGAGCAGTACTTC,CASSQTGPGYEQYF
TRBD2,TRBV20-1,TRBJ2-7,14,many,TGCAGTGCTAGAGAGCTGCGGGAGGTATACGAGCAGTACTTC,CSARELREVYEQYF
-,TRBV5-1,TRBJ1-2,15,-,TGCGCCAGCAGCTTGGACGGTCAACCTAACTATGGCTACACCTTC,CASSLDGQPNYGYTF
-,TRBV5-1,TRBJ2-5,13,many,TGCGCCAGCAGCTTCCAAGTTCAAGAGACCCAGTACTTC,CASSFQVQETQYF
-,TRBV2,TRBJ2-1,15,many,TGTGCCAGCTCCGAATCCAGATTTCCCTACAATGAGCAGTTCTTC,CASSESRFPYNEQFF
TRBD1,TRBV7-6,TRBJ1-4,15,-,TGTGCCAGCAGCTTGTCCTCAGGGGGGTGGGAAAAACTGTTTTTT,CASSLSSGGWEKLFF
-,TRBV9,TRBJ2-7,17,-,TGTGCCAGCAGCCCCGGTGAAAACCTAGGCGTCGGGTACGAGCAGTACTTC,CASSPGENLGVGYEQYF
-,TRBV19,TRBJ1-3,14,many,TGTGCCAGCAGCATAACAGGGAGCGGAAACACCATATATTTT,CASSITGSGNTIYF
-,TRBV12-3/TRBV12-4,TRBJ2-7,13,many,TGTGCCAGCAGTTGGGGTCCCGACTACGAGCAGTACTTC,CASSWGPDYEQYF
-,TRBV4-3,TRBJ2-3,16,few,TGCGCCAGCAGCCAAGATAGGGGGAGCGGGTCTGCCGAGCAGTATTTT,CASSQDRGSGSAEQYF
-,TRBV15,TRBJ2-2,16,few,TGTGCCACCAGCAGAGGGACAACCGGAGGGACCGGGGAGCTGTTTTTT,CATSRGTTGGTGELFF
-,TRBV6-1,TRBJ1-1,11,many,TGTGCCAGCAGAGCGGTAACTGAAGCTTTCTTT,CASRAVTEAFF
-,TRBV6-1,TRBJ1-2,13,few,TGTGCCAGCAGTGACGGTCTTAACTATGGCTACACCTTC,CASSDGLNYGYTF
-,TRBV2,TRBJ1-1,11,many,TGTGCCAGCAGTGAACAGGCTGAAGCTTTCTTT,CASSEQAEAFF
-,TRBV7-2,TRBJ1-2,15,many,TGTGCCAGCAGCGTAGGGTTGACAGAAAACTATGGCTACACCTTC,CASSVGLTENYGYTF
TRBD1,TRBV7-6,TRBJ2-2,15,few,TGTGCCAGCAGCCCACCGACAGGGGTAGCCGGGGAGCTGTTTTTT,CASSPPTGVAGELFF
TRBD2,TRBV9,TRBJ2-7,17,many,TGTGCCAGCAGCGTAGGAGCGGGAGGGCCGTTACCCTACGAGCAGTACTTC,CASSVGAGGPLPYEQYF
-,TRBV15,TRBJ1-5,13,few,TGTGCCACCAGCGGAGACATACAAAAGCCCCAGCATTTT,CATSGDIQKPQHF
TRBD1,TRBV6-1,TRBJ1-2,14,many,TGTGCCAGCAGTGACGGACAGGGATACAGTGGCTACACCTTC,CASSDGQGYSGYTF
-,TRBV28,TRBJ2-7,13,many,TGTGCCAGCAGAAGGACAGACACCTACGAGCAGTACTTC,CASRRTDTYEQYF
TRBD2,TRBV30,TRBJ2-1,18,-,TGTGCCTGGATCCCTGGGAGAACTAGCGGGATCTCCTACAATGAGCAGTTCTTC,CAWIPGRTSGISYNEQFF
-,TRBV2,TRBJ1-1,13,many,TGTGCCAGCGGTAACTACATGAACACTGAAGCTTTCTTT,CASGNYMNTEAFF
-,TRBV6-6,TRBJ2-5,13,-,TGTGCCAGCAGTTACGTGTCTGAAGAGACCCAGTACTTC,CASSYVSEETQYF
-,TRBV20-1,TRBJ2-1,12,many,TGCAGTGCTAGAGTTGGTGGCCATGAGCAGTTCTTC,CSARVGGHEQFF
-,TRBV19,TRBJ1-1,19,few,TGTGCCAGTAGCCTCGACGGCTTTTGGGGGCCGGGAGGAAAAACTGAAGCTTTCTTT,CASSLDGFWGPGGKTEAFF
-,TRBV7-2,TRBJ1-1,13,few,TGTGCCAGCAGCCCCTTAAGTGGGACTGAAGCTTTCTTT,CASSPLSGTEAFF
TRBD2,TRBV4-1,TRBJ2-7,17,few,TGCGCCAGCAGCATGCATCCGGGGGGTTCCCTGTTGGACGAGCAGTACTTC,CASSMHPGGSLLDEQYF
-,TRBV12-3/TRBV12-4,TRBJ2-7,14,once,TGTGCCAGCAGTTTAGCGGGAGAGGGGTCCGAGCAGTACTTC,CASSLAGEGSEQYF
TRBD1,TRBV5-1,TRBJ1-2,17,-,TGCGCCAGCAGCTTGCCCAGGGACAGGGCAGAGAACTATGGCTACACCTTC,CASSLPRDRAENYGYTF
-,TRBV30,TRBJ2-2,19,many,TGTGCCTGGAGTGACCCCCCGTGGGACACCCTAAAGAGAACCGGGGAGCTGTTTTTT,CAWSDPPWDTLKRTGELFF
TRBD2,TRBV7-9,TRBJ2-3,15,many,TGTGCCAGCAGGCCCGTTAGCGGGCTGGCAGATACGCAGTATTTT,CASRPVSGLADTQYF
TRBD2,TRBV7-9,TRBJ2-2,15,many,TGTGCCAGCAGCGATACTAGCGGGATGCCCGGGGAGCTGTTTTTT,CASSDTSGMPGELFF
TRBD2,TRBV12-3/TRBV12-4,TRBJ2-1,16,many,TGTGCCAGCAGTTTCTGGGCTAGCGGGAGTATTAATGAGCAGTTCTTC,CASSFWASGSINEQFF
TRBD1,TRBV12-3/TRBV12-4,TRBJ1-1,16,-,TGTGCCAGCAGTTTTAAAAGGACAGGGGGACACACTGAAGCTTTCTTT,CASSFKRTGGHTEAFF
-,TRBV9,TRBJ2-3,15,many,TGTGCCAGCAATCCAGGCGGCTACAGCACAGATACGCAGTATTTT,CASNPGGYSTDTQYF
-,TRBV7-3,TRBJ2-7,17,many,TGTGCCAGCAGCTTAACCACATTAGCGCAGGAGTGCTACGAGCAGTACTTC,CASSLTTLAQECYEQYF
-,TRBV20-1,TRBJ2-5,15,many,TGCAGTGCTAGAGAGTTCGGGGGGCGAAAAGAGACCCAGTACTTC,CSAREFGGRKETQYF
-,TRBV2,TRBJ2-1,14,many,TGTGCCAGCAGAGACCAGACTATCGACAATGAGCAGTTCTTC,CASRDQTIDNEQFF
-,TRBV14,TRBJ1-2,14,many,TGTGCCAGCAGCCAAGGGAGAACCTCTGAAGGCTACACCTTC,CASSQGRTSEGYTF